This T cell receptor (beta chain) was identified during a study of early T cells in non-severe SARS-CoV-2 infection listed by TCRdb under 2021. Some background on the complete study: Because TCR sequencing relied on bulk RNA taken from unsorted whole blood, pairing of alpha and beta chains was not possible.

This clonotype has a count of ten or more. The target of this receptor is not known. No base-level quality is on record; no much larger clone is a single base apart. The research as a whole found: VDJdb matching was skewed toward anti-spike CD8 responses and likely underestimated virus-specific expansions, missing private and CD4 specificities.

Library construction relied on 5' RACE. Sequenced using a NextSeq 500. To correct for sequencing error and PCR bias, the TCR library protocol tagged individual cDNA molecules with unique molecular identifiers. Sequencing covered both TCR alpha and beta chains, and within each sample the abundances of alpha and beta sequences were tightly co-correlated. Per the original workflow: V gene, J gene and CDR3 annotation of TCR sequences was performed with Decombinator V4. Expanded TCRs were defined as changing significantly between any two time points under a Poisson model with p below 0.0001. TCR abundances were normalised to the total number of TCRs sequenced per sample and were expressed as counts per million. MAIT TCRs were defined by TRAV1-2 paired with TRAJ12, TRAJ20 or TRAJ33, and iNKT TCRs by TRAV10 paired with TRAJ18. VDJdb, accessed 1 November 2021, was searched for CMV, EBV and SARS-CoV-2 annotated TCRs, excluding TCRs annotated for multiple antigens. Clones were called with MiXCR by TCRdb after fastp trimmed the public reads at Q25, and only in-frame beta chains were retained. Identical CDR3 protein sequences are pooled into one entry, listed with their most common genes and DNA. TCRdb's processing, not the authors' own work, is the source of the V and J calls. This sample lists 48,000 or so distinct CDR3 sequences; around 13% were detected once. The leading ten clones occupy 10% of the sample.

The CDR3 spans 15 residues, from the cysteine through the phenylalanine. The CDR3 DNA has 45 bases and is translated from base 1. The germline V gene supplies CDR1 SGHRS and CDR2 YFSETQ. From V the trimming removes 4 bases and from J it removes 2 bases, while the gene matches leave 9 bases of the junction unaccounted for. A case-control design nested within a healthcare worker cohort in London, UK, was used, with weekly nasopharyngeal swab PCR tests and blood sampling performed. Between 23 and 31 March 2020, the week of the UK lockdown, healthcare workers were enrolled and then followed up weekly for as long as 16 weeks.

Specimen: whole blood. The receptor comes from an adult who was a healthcare worker with PCR-confirmed SARS-CoV-2 infection or an uninfected control (not recorded which). This chain is built from TRBV5-1 and TRBJ2-7; TRBD2 agrees with 7 junctional bases. The sequence in DNA is TGCGCCAGCAGCCCCGGGAGCGGGAAGCCCTACGAGCAGTACTTC. It encodes CASSPGSGKPYEQYF.